This entry concerns a single TCR beta chain. Profiled with immunoSEQ multiplex PCR; TCRdb holds only in-frame clones, not every one. Of 91,000 or so clones listed, 85% to 95% are singletons. This CDR3 contains 15 residues. The trim removed 3 bases at V and 2 bases at J, leaving 5 bases unmatched. Germline V gene lookup returns CDR1 ENHRY and CDR2 SYGVKD. This sample is drawn from a study of T cell changes during pregnancy in multiple sclerosis. Here the sequenced sample was peripheral blood, taken after pregnancy. The sequence was obtained from a female donor with multiple sclerosis, enrolled in a pregnancy study. This chain connects TRBV10-3 to TRBJ2-7, with 9 bases identical to TRBD1. The CDR3 loop reads CAISDPGQGTYEQYF. CDR3 bases: TGTGCCATCAGTGACCCGGGACAGGGTACCTACGAGCAGTACTTC.